The rows below give T cell receptor beta chains drawn from one sample of a study of Siglec-9 on CD8 T cells in melanoma. Data came from immunoSEQ multiplex PCR; TCRdb stores just in-frame clones and leaves some out. Of about 30,000 clones listed, 80% are singletons. Sequencing was done on a sample of Siglec-9- CD8+ T cells sorted from blood. These receptors all stem from a human donor in good health. CDR3s include the opening cysteine and the closing phenylalanine or tryptophan. Each record gives: J gene, V gene, D gene, clone size, CDR3 DNA, CDR3 protein. The D gene is left open where the match is weak. Expanded clones get a size class; other rows say once, few or many, or leave the size out.

J: TRBJ2-2
V: TRBV4-2
D: TRBD1
size: .
DNA: TGTGCCAGCAGCCAACCGGGACAGGCGACATCCGGGGAGCTGTTTTTT
CDR3: CASSQPGQATSGELFF

J: TRBJ2-2
V: TRBV4-1
D: .
size: once
DNA: TGCGCCAGCAGCCACAGGGTTCCCACCGGGGAGCTGTTTTTT
CDR3: CASSHRVPTGELFF

J: TRBJ1-2
V: TRBV7-9
D: .
size: once
DNA: TGTGCCAGCAGCTTGCTAGGGGATTATGGCTACACCTTC
CDR3: CASSLLGDYGYTF

J: TRBJ2-1
V: TRBV5-6
D: .
size: .
DNA: TGTGCCAGCAGCTTTTGGTCAGGTCAGTACAATGAGCAGTTCTTC
CDR3: CASSFWSGQYNEQFF

J: TRBJ1-5
V: TRBV19
D: .
size: .
DNA: TGTGCCAGCAACCCTTCGGGGGGTAGAAGCAATCAGCCCCAGCATTTT
CDR3: CASNPSGGRSNQPQHF

J: TRBJ1-5
V: TRBV2
D: TRBD1
size: .
DNA: TGTGCCAGCAGTGAAGGAGTAGGGGGCTCTCAGCCCCAGCATTTT
CDR3: CASSEGVGGSQPQHF

J: TRBJ2-2
V: TRBV4-2
D: TRBD2
size: .
DNA: TGTGCCAGCAGCCAAGATCCCGGGACTAGTATCACCGGGGAGCTGTTTTTT
CDR3: CASSQDPGTSITGELFF

J: TRBJ1-3
V: TRBV5-1
D: .
size: .
DNA: TGCGCCAGCAGCTTGGCCGGGCGGGTAAGCTCTGGAAACACCATATATTTT
CDR3: CASSLAGRVSSGNTIYF

J: TRBJ2-7
V: TRBV7-9
D: .
size: few
DNA: TGTGCCAGCAGTCCCAAAGGTGGCTTTCTATACGAGCAGTACTTC
CDR3: CASSPKGGFLYEQYF

J: TRBJ2-3
V: TRBV7-2
D: .
size: .
DNA: TGTGCCAGCAGCTTATGGGGATCAGATACGCAGTATTTT
CDR3: CASSLWGSDTQYF

J: TRBJ2-2
V: TRBV14
D: .
size: .
DNA: TGTGCCAGCAGCCAAGATCCGGGATTGATGGCCGGGGAGCTGTTTTTT
CDR3: CASSQDPGLMAGELFF

J: TRBJ1-3
V: TRBV6-5
D: .
size: .
DNA: TGTGCCAGCAGTTACTCAGTTCCGGGAAACACCATATATTTT
CDR3: CASSYSVPGNTIYF

J: TRBJ1-1
V: TRBV7-6
D: .
size: few
DNA: TGTGCCAGCAGCCCGACAGGCACTGAAGCTTTCTTT
CDR3: CASSPTGTEAFF

J: TRBJ1-1
V: TRBV30
D: .
size: .
DNA: TGTGCCTGGAGTATGTCGCTCACTGAAGCTTTCTTT
CDR3: CAWSMSLTEAFF

J: TRBJ1-2
V: TRBV29-1
D: .
size: .
DNA: TGCAGCACTGGACAGCACAACTATGGCTACACCTTC
CDR3: CSTGQHNYGYTF

J: TRBJ1-4
V: TRBV13
D: TRBD1
size: .
DNA: TGTGCCAGCAGCTTCGACAGGGGGAAGACTAATGAAAAACTGTTTTTT
CDR3: CASSFDRGKTNEKLFF

J: TRBJ2-5
V: TRBV15
D: .
size: .
DNA: TGTGCCACCAGCAGAGAAGTCAACGTTGGGACCCAGTACTTC
CDR3: CATSREVNVGTQYF

J: TRBJ1-1
V: TRBV11-2
D: TRBD1
size: .
DNA: TGTGCCAGCAGCAGGACAGGGGACACTGAAGCTTTCTTT
CDR3: CASSRTGDTEAFF

J: TRBJ2-6
V: TRBV29-1
D: .
size: .
DNA: TGCAGCGTCCCTGGGGATATCTCTGGGGCCAACGTCCTGACTTTC
CDR3: CSVPGDISGANVLTF

J: TRBJ1-2
V: TRBV19
D: .
size: .
DNA: TGTGCCAGTAGTTACACCGGTTCAACGGCAAATGGCTACACCTTC
CDR3: CASSYTGSTANGYTF

J: TRBJ2-7
V: TRBV9
D: .
size: .
DNA: TGTGCCAGCAGCGTAGATGCGAGAGCGAATACTCCCTACGAGCAGTACTTC
CDR3: CASSVDARANTPYEQYF

J: TRBJ2-1
V: TRBV25-1
D: TRBD2
size: once
DNA: TGTGCCAGCAGTGGGTTCAGGGAGCTTAGCGGGGAGTACAATGAGCAGTTCTTC
CDR3: CASSGFRELSGEYNEQFF

J: TRBJ2-1
V: TRBV10-1
D: TRBD2
size: .
DNA: TGCGCCAGCAGTGAAGCGGGATCACTCCAATACTACAATGAGCAGTTCTTC
CDR3: CASSEAGSLQYYNEQFF

J: TRBJ2-3
V: TRBV7-9
D: .
size: once
DNA: TGTGCCAGCAGCCCGCCCCAGCCGGGGGTCACAGATACGCAGTATTTT
CDR3: CASSPPQPGVTDTQYF

J: TRBJ2-3
V: TRBV2
D: .
size: once
DNA: TGTGCCACTCTTGACGGTCATAGGAGCACAGATACGCAGTATTTT
CDR3: CATLDGHRSTDTQYF

J: TRBJ2-5
V: TRBV4-1
D: TRBD1
size: .
DNA: TGCGCCAGCAGGGGGACAGGGACGGAGGAGACCCAGTACTTC
CDR3: CASRGTGTEETQYF

J: TRBJ2-5
V: TRBV6-5
D: .
size: .
DNA: TGTGCCAGCAGTTCCTCGGGACTCTCGGAGACCCAGTACTTC
CDR3: CASSSSGLSETQYF

J: TRBJ1-4
V: TRBV7-9
D: .
size: .
DNA: TGTGCCAGCAGCTCACAGTGGACTAATGAAAAACTGTTTTTT
CDR3: CASSSQWTNEKLFF

J: TRBJ1-5
V: TRBV6-5
D: .
size: .
DNA: TGTGCCAGCAGTTACTCGGTAGGGTATAAGCCCCAGCATTTT
CDR3: CASSYSVGYKPQHF

J: TRBJ2-3
V: TRBV9
D: .
size: .
DNA: TGTGCCAGCAGCGTAGTAGGGGGCACAGATACGCAGTATTTT
CDR3: CASSVVGGTDTQYF

J: TRBJ2-1
V: TRBV7-9
D: .
size: .
DNA: TGTGCCAGCAGCTGGCAAAATGAGCAGTTCTTC
CDR3: CASSWQNEQFF

J: TRBJ1-5
V: TRBV19
D: .
size: once
DNA: TGTGCCAGTAGTATAGCAGAGAGGAGCAATCAGCCCCAGCATTTT
CDR3: CASSIAERSNQPQHF

J: TRBJ1-6
V: TRBV5-1
D: .
size: .
DNA: TGCGCCAGCAGCTTGACGAAAGGAAATTCACCCCTCCACTTT
CDR3: CASSLTKGNSPLHF

J: TRBJ2-1
V: TRBV7-9
D: TRBD2
size: .
DNA: TGTGCCAGCAGCCTTTTTGGGCGCGGGAGCTCCTACAATGAGCAGTTCTTC
CDR3: CASSLFGRGSSYNEQFF

J: TRBJ1-2
V: TRBV19
D: .
size: .
DNA: TGTGCCAGTAGCCCAAGTTTCGGCTACACCTTC
CDR3: CASSPSFGYTF

J: TRBJ2-7
V: TRBV5-5
D: .
size: once
DNA: TGTGCCAGCAGCACCCCGCTCACGTCAATTCACCGGCGCTCCTACGAGCAGTACTTC
CDR3: CASSTPLTSIHRRSYEQYF

J: TRBJ1-1
V: TRBV13
D: .
size: few
DNA: TGTGCCAGCAGCCCGTCGGACAGTAGGACTGAAGCTTTCTTT
CDR3: CASSPSDSRTEAFF

J: TRBJ1-5
V: TRBV5-1
D: .
size: .
DNA: TGCGCCAGCAGACCCGAACCCTCGCCGAATCAGCCCCAGCATTTT
CDR3: CASRPEPSPNQPQHF

J: TRBJ1-1
V: TRBV5-5
D: .
size: .
DNA: TGTGCCAGCAGCTTGGTACCTCTTGGCCCTGAAGCTTTCTTT
CDR3: CASSLVPLGPEAFF

J: TRBJ2-7
V: TRBV7-9
D: .
size: .
DNA: TGTGCCAGCAGCCGTTCCAGGGACGGACAGAAAGTTTTCTACGAGCAGTACTTC
CDR3: CASSRSRDGQKVFYEQYF

J: TRBJ1-1
V: TRBV19
D: .
size: .
DNA: TGTGCCAGTTCAGACAGCCCCCGGAACACTGAAGCTTTCTTT
CDR3: CASSDSPRNTEAFF